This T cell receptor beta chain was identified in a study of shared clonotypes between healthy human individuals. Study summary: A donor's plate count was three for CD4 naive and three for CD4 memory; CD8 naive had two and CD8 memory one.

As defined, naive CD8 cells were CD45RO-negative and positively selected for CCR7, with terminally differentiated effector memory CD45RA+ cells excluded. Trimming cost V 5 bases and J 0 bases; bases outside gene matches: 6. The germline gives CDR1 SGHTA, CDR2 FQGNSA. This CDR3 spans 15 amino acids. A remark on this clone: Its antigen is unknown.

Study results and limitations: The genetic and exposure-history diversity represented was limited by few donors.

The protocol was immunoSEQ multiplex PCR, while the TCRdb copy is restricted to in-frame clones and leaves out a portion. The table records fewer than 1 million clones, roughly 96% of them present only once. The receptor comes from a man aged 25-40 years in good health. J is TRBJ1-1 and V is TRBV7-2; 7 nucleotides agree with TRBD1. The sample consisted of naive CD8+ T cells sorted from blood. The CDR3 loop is CASSTGQMMNTEAFF. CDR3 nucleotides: TGTGCCAGCAGCACGGGACAGATGATGAACACTGAAGCTTTCTTT.